This T cell receptor beta chain emerged from a study of post-analysis software for immune sequencing data (dated by TCRdb to between 2015 and 2017). Turning to the overall study: Recorded disease courses included relapsing-remitting, secondary progressive and progressive-relapsing multiple sclerosis, with some patients lacking subtype annotation. The patient repertoires were set against about eleven previously published healthy control repertoires from donors whose ages ranged from roughly 6 to 26 years. A subset of samples was prepared in parallel using single-end sample barcoding, then pooled and co-amplified after Illumina adapter ligation. Points the paper makes about the study in general: Multiple sclerosis patients had significantly lower normalized Chao1 diversity than controls, a result that suggests substantial peripheral T-cell clonal expansion. The control group was slightly older than the multiple sclerosis patient group. Patients showed significantly higher frequencies than controls for several TRBV segments, among them TRBV5-6, TRBV5-1 and TRBV20-1. Direct clustering with F measure showed strong co-clustering of samples prepared in the same batch, prompting a batch-effect correction.

The library relied on PCR. The sample was run on an Illumina HiSeq 2500. To reduce PCR and sequencing biases, unique molecular identifiers were incorporated into the TCR beta cDNA libraries. Roughly 0.5 million cDNA molecules were obtained per 1 to 10 million input T cells, so each molecule approximated one T cell. The patient libraries were prepared and sequenced using the same protocol as the earlier healthy control dataset. Within a given batch, samples were prepared together, multiplexed and sequenced on the same HiSeq lane. The authors' pipeline ran thus. Raw barcoded reads were processed with MIGEC, and single-read molecular identifier groups were discarded before consensus assembly and CDR3 extraction. Clonotype tables were post-analysed with VDJtools, normalizing diversity by down-sampling all datasets to the smallest sample size. Repertoire overlap clustering matched CDR3 amino acid but not nucleotide sequences to correct batch-related cross-sample contamination. TCRdb passed the public sequencing reads through fastp at Q25 and MiXCR, retaining productive beta sequences. Identical CDR3 proteins give one entry, which carries the most common genes and DNA. The V and J calls here are based on TCRdb, not the publication. This sample holds fewer than 850,000 distinct CDR3 sequences; around 45% were observed only once. The ten most abundant clones make up around 4.7% of the sample.

For this clonotype: Its antigen has not been determined. Qualities for individual bases were not recorded, and no much larger clone is one base off.

To demonstrate the VDJtools post-analysis software, the study profiled TCR beta repertoires from the peripheral blood of about 13 young patients with multiple sclerosis. The patients with multiple sclerosis were children and adolescents between roughly 6 and 15 years of age. CDR1 and CDR2 are drawn from the germline V gene: SGHTA, FQGNSA. The junction shows trimming of 5 bases on V and 2 bases on J, plus 19 bases between the germline ends. From cysteine to phenylalanine, the CDR3 is 16 amino acids long. Only the CDR3 part of the read is kept: 48 bases, read in frame from the first base. The sample consisted of blood. This TCR was sampled from a girl aged 5-17 years with multiple sclerosis. The chain couples TRBV7-2 to TRBJ2-7, with TRBD1 as a weak D call on 8 bases. The CDR3 sequence is CASSPGGLAATYEQYF. DNA sequence: TGTGCCAGCAGCCCAGGGGGCCTAGCGGCGACCTACGAGCAGTACTTC. When the CDR3 is completed using the reference TRBV7-2 and TRBJ2-7 genes on either side, the full variable domain is GAGVSQSPSNKVTEKGKDVELRCDPISGHTALYWYRQSLGQGLEFLIYFQGNSAPDKSGLPSDRFSAERTGGSVSTLTIQRTQQEDSAVYLCASSPGGLAATYEQYFGPGTRLTVT.